This T cell receptor (beta chain) was found in a study of T-cell memory formation after mild COVID-19. This clonotype was observed a handful of times. TCRdb processed the 5' RACE reads anew with MiXCR; each CDR3 protein has one entry. Of about 430,000 distinct CDR3 sequences listed, about a sixth are singletons. The CDR3 is 12 amino acids. V was cut by 8 bases and J by 4 bases, with 14 bases left in between. The germline CDR1 and CDR2 sequences are DFQATT and SNEGSKA (reference sequence). Source material: PBMCs or a T cell subset sorted from them (not recorded which). This clonotype originated in a man between 18 and 35 years old who had mild COVID-19 (a few samples of this study predate the infection). Cell type and time point are not known. The chain uses TRBV20-1 and TRBJ1-2; perhaps TRBD1 as D (6 bases). CDR3 in amino acids: CSTTLGAYGYTF. The CDR3 nucleotides are TGCAGTACTACTTTGGGGGCCTATGGCTACACCTTC.